This T cell receptor beta chain is from a study of T cell responses to AZD1222 COVID-19 vaccine. Findings of the study overall: Clonal diversity may have been underestimated, and the donors were mostly white British, with more females than males. Increases in Spike-specific TCR breadth and depth were seen after two AZD1222 doses. Epitopes outside B.1.351 and B.1.1.7 mutated regions reportedly drew nearly half of spike TCRs.

Germline loops: CDR1 SGHTA, CDR2 FQGNSA. V lost 6 bases and J 2 bases, leaving 11 bases between the germline ends. This CDR3 contains 13 residues. Produced via immunoSEQ multiplex PCR; TCRdb's table is partial and in-frame only. The data contain 86,000 or so clones, 75% to 95% of them singletons. As to this clone: Antigen: not known.

The sample in question was peripheral blood, obtained on day 0 of MenACWY control vaccination. The rearrangement links TRBV7-2 to TRBJ2-7, with D unresolved. This receptor was taken from an adult in good health. CDR3 nucleotide sequence: TGTGCCAGCAGGGGCTTCTCGCCCTACGAGCAGTACTTC. This translates into CASRGFSPYEQYF.